Listed below are T cell receptor beta chains from one sample, sequenced in a study of T cell repertoires in cytomegalovirus infection. TCRdb independently ran MiXCR on the reads; one entry per CDR3 protein. This sample has around 310,000 distinct CDR3 sequences; about 27% occur once, and the top ten carry 20%. Antigens for these TCRs are unknown. The sequencing here drew on cultured PBMCs, taken from culture after CMV antigen stimulation. These receptors were obtained from a human donor in good health (CMV status not recorded). Some clones in this sample may be carry-over from other donors' samples. CDR3s include the opening cysteine and the closing phenylalanine or tryptophan. D genes are given only for firm matches. Clone size is given for some rows only: seen once, a few or many times, or a class if the clone is expanded.

J: TRBJ2-7
D: -
V: TRBV18
size: few
DNA: TGTGCCAGCTCATCCTGGATGTACGAGCAGTACTTC
CDR3: CASSSWMYEQYF

J: TRBJ2-2
D: -
V: TRBV6-5
size: -
DNA: TGTGCCAGCAGTTACAGCAGGGGTGACACCGGGGAGCTGTTTTTT
CDR3: CASSYSRGDTGELFF

J: TRBJ1-4
D: -
V: TRBV7-6
size: -
DNA: TGTGCCAGCAGCTTAGGCCCGACTAATGAAAAACTGTTTTTT
CDR3: CASSLGPTNEKLFF

J: TRBJ1-5
D: TRBD1
V: TRBV6-1
size: many
DNA: TGTGCCACCAGACAGACAGGGGACACTCAGCCCCAGCATTTT
CDR3: CATRQTGDTQPQHF

J: TRBJ2-7
D: -
V: TRBV7-9
size: many
DNA: TGTGCCAGCAGTTTAGACCTGGGGCCCTACGAGCAGTACTTC
CDR3: CASSLDLGPYEQYF

J: TRBJ2-2
D: -
V: TRBV5-6
size: -
DNA: TGTGCCAGCAGTTTTCCTCCGACATGGGGCCCCGGGGAGCTGTTTTTT
CDR3: CASSFPPTWGPGELFF

J: TRBJ2-7
D: -
V: TRBV9
size: once
DNA: TGTGCCAGCAGCGAAGGGAGCGGGTACGAGCAGTACTTC
CDR3: CASSEGSGYEQYF

J: TRBJ1-4
D: -
V: TRBV20-1
size: many
DNA: TGCAGTGCCGTACCGGGAGCCAAGGTCGAAAAACTGTTTTTT
CDR3: CSAVPGAKVEKLFF

J: TRBJ2-5
D: TRBD1
V: TRBV20-1
size: -
DNA: TGCAGTGCGCTACCCGGGACAGGGAGTCGAACCCAGTACTTC
CDR3: CSALPGTGSRTQYF

J: TRBJ1-6
D: TRBD1
V: TRBV6-5
size: -
DNA: TGTGCCAGCAGTTACTCGGACAGGGCCCTAAGCTCCTATAATTCACCCCTCCACTTT
CDR3: CASSYSDRALSSYNSPLHF

J: TRBJ1-1
D: -
V: TRBV5-4
size: -
DNA: TGTGCCAGCAGCCTCGCCCGTGAGAGGATGAACACTGAAGCTTTCTTT
CDR3: CASSLARERMNTEAFF

J: TRBJ2-1
D: -
V: TRBV19
size: -
DNA: TGTGCCAGTAGTATAGAGGACAGTGTGGTCTTC
CDR3: CASSIEDSVVF

J: TRBJ1-4
D: -
V: TRBV4-2
size: -
DNA: TGTGCCAGCAGCCAAGAGGGCCGGTCTAATGAAAAACTGTTTTTT
CDR3: CASSQEGRSNEKLFF

J: TRBJ2-1
D: -
V: TRBV19
size: -
DNA: TGTGCCAGTAGTAGAGATACGATTCTTAGACGGGGGTCTCTTCACAATGAGCAGTTCTTC
CDR3: CASSRDTILRRGSLHNEQFF

J: TRBJ2-1
D: -
V: TRBV11-2
size: -
DNA: TGTGCCAGCAGCTTTAAGGCCGACCAATGGCAGTTCTTC
CDR3: CASSFKADQWQFF

J: TRBJ2-1
D: TRBD2
V: TRBV6-2/TRBV6-3
size: few
DNA: TGTGCCAGCAGAAACCCGGGACTAGCGGGGAATGAGCAGTTCTTC
CDR3: CASRNPGLAGNEQFF

J: TRBJ1-1
D: -
V: TRBV5-1
size: -
DNA: TGCGCCAGCAGCTTGGATCAGATCATGAACACTGAAGCTTTCTTT
CDR3: CASSLDQIMNTEAFF

J: TRBJ1-5
D: TRBD1
V: TRBV7-9
size: once
DNA: TGTGCCAGCAGCTTTATGGGACAGGGCAATCAGCCCCAGCATTTT
CDR3: CASSFMGQGNQPQHF

J: TRBJ2-2
D: TRBD1
V: TRBV4-1
size: few
DNA: TGCGCCAGCAGCCAAGATCGGGGACAGTTAACCGGGGAGCTGTTTTTT
CDR3: CASSQDRGQLTGELFF

J: TRBJ1-2
D: -
V: TRBV12-3/TRBV12-4
size: few
DNA: TGTGCCAGCAACCGAGCTAACTATGGCTACACCTTC
CDR3: CASNRANYGYTF

J: TRBJ2-1
D: -
V: TRBV11-1
size: many
DNA: TGTGCCAGCAGCTTGTTGGAGCGGTCTGAGCAGTTCTTC
CDR3: CASSLLERSEQFF

J: TRBJ1-4
D: -
V: TRBV7-2
size: many
DNA: TGTGCCAGCAGACTAGTTGCCACGACTAATGAAAAACTGTTTTTT
CDR3: CASRLVATTNEKLFF

J: TRBJ2-1
D: -
V: TRBV12-3/TRBV12-4
size: few
DNA: TGTGCCAGCAGTTTTAAACAATCAATGTATGAGCAGTTCTTC
CDR3: CASSFKQSMYEQFF

J: TRBJ2-2
D: TRBD2
V: TRBV15
size: -
DNA: TGTGCCACCAGCAGAGCGGGGGACTACCCAGGGGGGGAGCTGTTTTTT
CDR3: CATSRAGDYPGGELFF

J: TRBJ1-1
D: TRBD1
V: TRBV7-9
size: once
DNA: TGTGCCAGCAGCGGGACGGATAAGGGGGCGGCCACTGAAGCTTTCTTT
CDR3: CASSGTDKGAATEAFF

J: TRBJ2-3
D: TRBD2
V: TRBV7-8
size: many
DNA: TGTGCCAGCAGCCCGCTCGGGGGGGGACTTACAGATACGCAGTATTTT
CDR3: CASSPLGGGLTDTQYF

J: TRBJ2-3
D: TRBD2
V: TRBV6-4
size: -
DNA: TGTGCCAGCAGTGAGACTAGCGGGAGTCCCACAGATACGCAGTATTTT
CDR3: CASSETSGSPTDTQYF

J: TRBJ2-6
D: -
V: TRBV7-2
size: many
DNA: TGTGCCAGCAGCTTAGATGGTGGGGCCAACGTCCTGACTTTC
CDR3: CASSLDGGANVLTF

J: TRBJ1-2
D: -
V: TRBV7-2
size: many
DNA: TGTGCCAGCAGCTCCGCGGGAGGAGGCGGAAGTGGCTACACCTTC
CDR3: CASSSAGGGGSGYTF

J: TRBJ1-5
D: TRBD1
V: TRBV7-8
size: few
DNA: TGTGCCAGCAGCCGGGACAGTCGCAATCAGCCCCAGCATTTT
CDR3: CASSRDSRNQPQHF

J: TRBJ1-1
D: -
V: TRBV7-6
size: -
DNA: TGTGCCAGCAGCTTAATAGGCAGGGGTGTTAACACTGAAGCTTTCTTT
CDR3: CASSLIGRGVNTEAFF

J: TRBJ1-5
D: -
V: TRBV7-2
size: many
DNA: TGTGCCAGCAGCCTCAGGGGACCGACATACTATAGCAATCAGCCCCAGCATTTT
CDR3: CASSLRGPTYYSNQPQHF

J: TRBJ1-6
D: -
V: TRBV27
size: -
DNA: TGTGCCAGCAGTCAGCAGCGGTACTCACCCCTCCACTTT
CDR3: CASSQQRYSPLHF

J: TRBJ2-7
D: -
V: TRBV12-3/TRBV12-4
size: few
DNA: TGTGCCAGCACTTCATATAAGAGCTCCTACGAGCAGTACTTC
CDR3: CASTSYKSSYEQYF

J: TRBJ2-7
D: -
V: TRBV10-3
size: few
DNA: TGTGCCATCCGGGATAACTACGAGCAGTACTTC
CDR3: CAIRDNYEQYF

J: TRBJ1-2
D: TRBD1
V: TRBV12-5
size: few
DNA: TGTGCTAGTGGTTTATCAGGGGGTTATGGCTACACCTTC
CDR3: CASGLSGGYGYTF

J: TRBJ1-5
D: -
V: TRBV9
size: -
DNA: TGTGCCAGCAGCGCATTGCCTAGTCAGCCCCAGCATTTT
CDR3: CASSALPSQPQHF

J: TRBJ2-1
D: -
V: TRBV6-8
size: few
DNA: TGTGCCAGCAGCCCTCAGGTCGGGGACAATGAGCAGTTCTTC
CDR3: CASSPQVGDNEQFF

J: TRBJ2-3
D: TRBD1
V: TRBV13
size: few
DNA: TGTGCCAGCAGCCCGGACAGGGGCGGAGGCACAGATACGCAGTATTTT
CDR3: CASSPDRGGGTDTQYF

J: TRBJ2-1
D: -
V: TRBV27
size: once
DNA: TGTGCCAGCAGTTTATCGATCCCCTCAATCTCCTACAATGAGCAGTTCTTC
CDR3: CASSLSIPSISYNEQFF

J: TRBJ2-2
D: -
V: TRBV7-2
size: few
DNA: TGTGCCAGCAGCTCTACTAGCTATGGCGGGGAGCTGTTTTTT
CDR3: CASSSTSYGGELFF

J: TRBJ1-4
D: -
V: TRBV7-3
size: many
DNA: TGTGCCAGCAGCCCCTCAGGGTCAACTAATGAAAAACTGTTTTTT
CDR3: CASSPSGSTNEKLFF

J: TRBJ1-2
D: -
V: TRBV12-3/TRBV12-4
size: -
DNA: TGTGCCAGCCGGGGAATCGATGGCTACACCTTC
CDR3: CASRGIDGYTF

J: TRBJ1-2
D: -
V: TRBV19
size: -
DNA: TGTGCCAGTAGTATCGGGGGGACATTCATTACCAACTATGGCTACACCTTC
CDR3: CASSIGGTFITNYGYTF

J: TRBJ2-7
D: -
V: TRBV2
size: -
DNA: TGTGCCCCTCAGCCTGTGGGGAAAGGCTACGAGCAGTACTTC
CDR3: CAPQPVGKGYEQYF

J: TRBJ2-1
D: TRBD2
V: TRBV27
size: many
DNA: TGTGCCAGCAGTAGGAGCGGGAGAGGCAATGAGCAGTTCTTC
CDR3: CASSRSGRGNEQFF

J: TRBJ1-4
D: -
V: TRBV7-9
size: few
DNA: TGTGCCAGCAGCTTAGCGGCCACGAGAGAAAAACTGTTTTTT
CDR3: CASSLAATREKLFF

J: TRBJ1-2
D: -
V: TRBV6-1
size: many
DNA: TGTGCCAGCAGTGACGTCCGCATCAGGAACTATGGCTACACCTTC
CDR3: CASSDVRIRNYGYTF

J: TRBJ1-1
D: -
V: TRBV20-1
size: -
DNA: TGCAGTGCTAAAACGGTCAACTTAGGGGGAGCAGCTTTCTTT
CDR3: CSAKTVNLGGAAFF

J: TRBJ2-3
D: -
V: TRBV5-1
size: -
DNA: TGCGCCAGCAGCTTGGAGCTCACCCAAAGCACAGATACGCAGTATTTT
CDR3: CASSLELTQSTDTQYF

J: TRBJ2-3
D: TRBD2
V: TRBV5-1
size: -
DNA: TGCGCCAGCAGCCTCCAGCGGGGTTGGACAGATACGCAGTATTTT
CDR3: CASSLQRGWTDTQYF

J: TRBJ2-1
D: -
V: TRBV7-3
size: many
DNA: TGTGCCAGCAGCTTAACTAGTCCCAATGAGCAGTTCTTC
CDR3: CASSLTSPNEQFF

J: TRBJ2-1
D: -
V: TRBV6-1
size: few
DNA: TGTGCCAGCGGTCAGGGGATGAGCTCCTACAATGAGCAGTTCTTC
CDR3: CASGQGMSSYNEQFF

J: TRBJ2-3
D: -
V: TRBV12-3/TRBV12-4
size: many
DNA: TGTGCCAGCAGTCCCAGAGGTTACGGGGGCACAGATACGCAGTATTTT
CDR3: CASSPRGYGGTDTQYF

J: TRBJ2-1
D: TRBD2
V: TRBV7-3
size: many
DNA: TGTGCCAGCAGCGCTACTAGCGGACCTTACAATGAGCAGTTCTTC
CDR3: CASSATSGPYNEQFF